These 18 T cell receptor beta chains share one sample of origin, sequenced in a study of siplizumab effects on memory and regulatory T cells. The data were produced by immunoSEQ multiplex PCR, yet TCRdb's version contains in-frame clones alone and is incomplete. The sample has under 85,000 clones, around nine tenths seen once. Sequencing was done on a sample of Tregs sorted from blood. The receptors derive from a human donor in good health.

The chain joins TRBV7-9 to TRBJ2-5; D is undetermined. CDR1 and CDR2 from the germline V gene are SEHNR and FQNEAQ (reference sequence). The V end was cut by 5 bases, the J end by 4 bases, with 8 bases between. The CDR3 is 12 residues long. The CDR3 reads CASSRLPETQYF. CDR3 DNA: TGTGCCAGCAGCCGCTTACCAGAGACCCAGTACTTC.

The chain links TRBV7-9 to TRBJ2-5; the match to TRBD1 covers 8 bases. CDR1 and CDR2 (germline): SEHNR, FQNEAQ (reference sequence). V trimming: 3 bases; J trimming: 8 bases; junction bases outside the gene matches: 20. This CDR3 comprises 18 residues. In DNA, the CDR3 is TGTGCCAGCAGCTTTGGACAGGGACGATCACCCGGTTTCGGCACCCAGTACTTC. Translated, it gives CASSFGQGRSPGFGTQYF.

The chain recombines TRBV5-4 with TRBJ1-1; 8 bases align to TRBD1. The CDR3 consists of 15 residues. The trim removed 0 bases at V and 3 bases at J, leaving 4 bases unmatched. The germline V gene encodes CDR1 SGHNT and CDR2 YYREEE (reference sequence). CDR3 bases: TGTGCCAGCAGCTTGGTTCAGGGGGCGTACACTGAAGCTTTCTTT. It yields the protein CASSLVQGAYTEAFF.

The rearrangement uses TRBV14 and TRBJ2-7; no firm D call. From germline, CDR1 is SGHDN and CDR2 FVKESK. This CDR3 has 12 residues. V dropped 4 bases and J dropped 2 bases, with 6 bases sitting between them. CDR3 amino acids: CASSRLTYEQYF. Written as DNA, the CDR3 is TGTGCCAGCAGCCGCCTTACCTACGAGCAGTACTTC.

The gene calls are TRBV2 and TRBJ2-1; 7 nucleotides align to TRBD2. CDR3 length: 15 residues. After removal of 2 bases from V and 4 bases from J, the junction contained 5 bases not matched to a gene. CDR1 is SNHLY, CDR2 FYNNEI, per germline. The chain's CDR3 is CASSERLASYNEQFF. CDR3 DNA: TGTGCCAGCAGTGAACGACTAGCTTCATACAATGAGCAGTTCTTC.

V is TRBV19 and J is TRBJ2-7, with D perhaps TRBD1 (6 bases). The germline V gene has CDR1 LNHDA and CDR2 SQIVND (reference sequence). There are 14 residues in the CDR3. V was pared by 5 bases and J by 4 bases, with 15 bases between. The chain's CDR3 is CASSSQTGPYEQYF. CDR3 nucleotide sequence: TGTGCCAGTAGTTCCCAGACAGGACCGTACGAGCAGTACTTC.

The rearrangement uses TRBV5-1 and TRBJ2-7; 7 bases fit TRBD1. Germline V CDR1 and CDR2: SGHRS, YFSETQ. CDR3 size: 12 residues. With V trimmed by 4 bases and J by 2 bases, 0 bases remained unmatched. CDR3 region: CASSGTAYEQYF. The CDR3 nucleotides are TGCGCCAGCAGCGGGACAGCCTACGAGCAGTACTTC.

The CDR3 region has the DNA TGTGCCAGCAGCCGGTTCCAACCTAGCGGGGGATTAGATACGCAGTATTTT. It is translated as CASSRFQPSGGLDTQYF. This rearrangement joins TRBV7-2 to TRBJ2-3; TRBD2 agrees at 10 bases. V shed 5 bases, J shed 5 bases, and the junction held 13 bases outside the gene matches. The CDR3 totals 17 residues. Germline CDR1 reads SGHTA; CDR2 reads FQGNSA.

V gene TRBV6-1 combines with J gene TRBJ1-1, with 8 bases identical to TRBD1. V was clipped by 0 bases and J by 1 base; unmatched bases: 7. CDR3 length: 17 amino acids. Germline V gives CDR1 MNHNS, CDR2 SASEGT. DNA of the CDR3: TGTGCCAGCAGTGAAGCGCCAGGGGGCTGGGCGAACACTGAAGCTTTCTTT. Amino acids: CASSEAPGGWANTEAFF.

The rearrangement joins TRBV7-3 to TRBJ2-6; TRBD2 is a possible D gene (5 bases). This CDR3 region has 16 residues. Trimming left V 1 base short and J 4 bases short, with 11 bases between. CDR1 and CDR2 (germline): SGHTA, FQGTGA. In DNA, the CDR3 is TGTGCCAGCAGCTTAATTGGCGGGCCCGGGGCCAACGTCCTGACTTTC. Protein: CASSLIGGPGANVLTF.

This chain joins TRBV6-6 and TRBJ2-2; perhaps TRBD1 as D (6 bases). With 7 bases removed from V and 1 base from J, the gap between germline ends came to 16 bases. CDR1 MNHNY and CDR2 SVGAGI come from the germline V gene (reference sequence). CDR3 length: 16 amino acids. The CDR3 region is CASTSRRDKNTGELFF. In DNA form, the CDR3 reads TGTGCCAGCACCTCTCGTCGGGACAAGAACACCGGGGAGCTGTTTTTT.

The V call is TRBV6-6, the J call TRBJ2-7; TRBD2 matches at 10 bases. The germline V gene encodes CDR1 MNHNY and CDR2 SVGAGI (reference sequence). Trimming at V came to 7 bases and at J to 0 bases, leaving 9 bases not matched to a gene. This CDR3 has 16 amino acids. The CDR3 loop reads CASNPGLALSSYEQYF. The CDR3 DNA sequence: TGTGCCAGCAATCCGGGACTAGCGTTGAGCTCCTACGAGCAGTACTTC.

The chain uses TRBV19 and TRBJ1-5, with TRBD1 as a possible D gene (5 bases). V lost 3 bases and J lost 5, with 8 bases in between. Per germline, CDR1 LNHDA and CDR2 SQIVND (reference sequence). The CDR3 runs 13 residues. Written as DNA, the CDR3 is TGTGCCAGTAGTATGTCCAGGGATCAGCCCCAGCATTTT. The encoded protein is CASSMSRDQPQHF.

This sequence joins TRBV9 and TRBJ2-1; possibly TRBD2 for D (5 bases). Trimming pared 0 bases from V and 3 bases from J, leaving 10 bases between. The germline V gene encodes CDR1 SGDLS and CDR2 YYNGEE. The CDR3 contains 15 residues. This chain's CDR3 is CASSVVGVGYNEQFF. The CDR3 region has the DNA TGTGCCAGCAGCGTAGTCGGGGTGGGCTACAATGAGCAGTTCTTC.

The CDR3 region is CASSRTGQPPNYGYTF. As DNA, the CDR3 is TGTGCCAGCAGCCGGACTGGACAGCCTCCAAACTATGGCTACACCTTC. J is TRBJ1-2 and V is TRBV14, with a tentative D call TRBD1 (6 bases). Trimming took 4 bases from V and 2 from J, leaving 17 bases between them. CDR1 SGHDN and CDR2 FVKESK come from the germline V gene. The CDR3 length is 16 residues.

The chain links TRBV6-1 to TRBJ2-7; 7 bases match TRBD1. The V and J ends lost 1 base and 7 bases, in that order; junction bases with no gene match: 4. The germline V gene has CDR1 MNHNS and CDR2 SASEGT. The CDR3 covers 13 residues. The DNA for the CDR3 is TGTGCCAGCAGTGAAGTGAGGGGGCTGGAGCAGTACTTC. It is translated as CASSEVRGLEQYF.

The chain employs TRBV19 and TRBJ2-1; 12 nucleotides line up with TRBD2. The V and J ends lost 10 bases and 0 bases, in that order; junction bases with no gene match: 7. The CDR3 has 16 amino acids. CDR1 is LNHDA, CDR2 SQIVND, per germline (reference sequence). In DNA form, the CDR3 reads TGTGCCACCGGACTAGCGGGACGAAACTCCTACAATGAGCAGTTCTTC. As protein: CATGLAGRNSYNEQFF. The full variable domain, rest sourced from reference TRBV19 and TRBJ2-1, is DGGITQSPKYLFRKEGQNVTLSCEQNLNHDAMYWYRQDPGQGLRLIYYSQIVNDFQKGDIAEGYSVSREKKESFPLTVTSAQKNPTAFYLCATGLAGRNSYNEQFFGPGTRLTVL.

The chain links TRBV10-3 to TRBJ1-1; 11 nucleotides align to TRBD1. The V gene end was trimmed by 4 bases and the J gene end by 7 bases; junction bases not matched to a gene: 2. Germline loops: CDR1 ENHRY, CDR2 SYGVKD. CDR3 size: 13 residues. This CDR3 is CAISGGTGGEAFF. The CDR3 DNA follows: TGTGCCATCAGTGGGGGGACAGGGGGTGAAGCTTTCTTT.